This note documents a single T cell receptor (beta chain) sequence. These data belong to a study of T cell changes during pregnancy in multiple sclerosis. V lost 1 base and J 6 bases, leaving 3 bases between the germline ends. This CDR3 is built from 11 residues. Germline loops: CDR1 GTSNPN, CDR2 SVGIG (reference sequence). Repertoires were generated with immunoSEQ multiplex PCR, while TCRdb's copy carries only in-frame clones and drops some. Altogether some 77,000 clones are present, about 93% being singletons, with the ten largest covering 2.5% to 3%. J is TRBJ1-4 and V is TRBV30, with D unresolved. The source is a female donor in good health, enrolled as a control in a pregnancy study. The source was peripheral blood, collected after pregnancy. In DNA, the CDR3 is TGTGCCTGGAGTGCGGATGAAAAACTGTTTTTT. Its translation is CAWSADEKLFF.